The 18 T cell receptor beta chains below all came from one sample that was sequenced in a study of blood T cell repertoires in COVID-19. This table comes from immunoSEQ multiplex PCR, and its TCRdb copy is limited to in-frame clones, with some not included. The sample lists about 170,000 clones; about nine tenths were seen once. The sample comprised PBMCs or T cells enriched from blood (not recorded which). Receptor source: a young woman who had recovered from COVID-19.

J is TRBJ2-3 and V is TRBV5-1, with 8 bases aligning to TRBD1. Per the germline V gene, CDR1 is SGHRS and CDR2 is YFSETQ. Trimming took 4 bases from V and 2 from J; bases not matched to a gene: 6. The CDR3 consists of 15 residues. CDR3 nucleotides: TGCGCCAGCAGCGTGACAGGGGCCCTCACAGATACGCAGTATTTT. It encodes CASSVTGALTDTQYF.

J is TRBJ1-6 and V is TRBV5-1, with 9 bases aligning to TRBD1. The CDR3 length is 17 residues. J was trimmed by 7 bases and V by 0 bases; bases with no gene match: 8. The germline CDR1 and CDR2 sequences are SGHRS and YFSETQ. The CDR3 DNA sequence: TGCGCCAGCAGCTTGGCGGTTTTGGACAGGGGCAATTCACCCCTCCACTTT. Its protein is CASSLAVLDRGNSPLHF.

The gene calls are TRBV7-9 and TRBJ1-2; D might be TRBD1 (6 bases). V lost 3 bases and J lost 3, with 8 bases in between. The CDR3 sequence is 13 residues long. Germline lookup yields CDR1 SEHNR and CDR2 FQNEAQ (reference sequence). CDR3 loop: CASSFGQYYGYTF. For the CDR3, the DNA is TGTGCCAGCAGCTTTGGACAGTACTATGGCTACACCTTC.

Written as DNA, the CDR3 is TGTGCCAGTAGCCCCGCGGGGGGTCCGATTCTCCCTGATCGGAACAATGAGCAGTTCTTC. Protein product: CASSPAGGPILPDRNNEQFF. The chain joins TRBV19 to TRBJ2-1; 8 bases are shared with TRBD2. V lost 6 bases to trimming and J lost 5 bases; unmatched junction nucleotides: 24. The germline V gene has CDR1 LNHDA and CDR2 SQIVND (reference sequence). The CDR3 spans 20 residues.

The chain employs TRBV5-1 and TRBJ2-7, with TRBD2 identical over 8 bases. From germline, CDR1 is SGHRS and CDR2 YFSETQ. This CDR3 comprises 16 residues. V dropped 0 bases and J dropped 8; count of bases not matched to a gene: 13. The CDR3 loop reads CASSLVLGLDSWKQYF. Here the CDR3 DNA reads TGCGCCAGCAGCTTGGTCCTGGGACTAGATTCATGGAAGCAGTACTTC. Variable domain in full (rest from reference TRBV5-1 and TRBJ2-7): KAGVTQTPRYLIKTRGQQVTLSCSPISGHRSVSWYQQTPGQGLQFLFEYFSETQRNKGNFPGRFSGRQFSNSRSEMNVSTLELGDSALYLCASSLVLGLDSWKQYFGPGTRLTVT.

The gene calls are TRBV3-1 (or the pseudogene TRBV3-2) and TRBJ2-7, with D possibly matching TRBD1 (6 bases). The CDR3 totals 14 residues. The V end lost 4 bases, the J end lost 2 bases, and 12 bases lay between the germline ends. Looked up from germline, CDR1 is LGHDT and CDR2 is YNNKEL (reference sequence). The CDR3 region has the DNA TGTGCCAGCAGCCCATCGGGACAAACCTACGAGCAGTACTTC. Its protein is CASSPSGQTYEQYF.

The V call is TRBV7-3, the J call TRBJ2-7; 7 positions agree with TRBD1. Germline CDR1 and CDR2: SGHTA and FQGTGA. The ends lost 0 bases at V and 1 base at J; junction bases unmatched: 6. This CDR3 is built from 16 residues. This chain's CDR3 is CASSLTYRDSSYEQYF. The CDR3 nucleotides read TGTGCCAGCAGCTTAACGTATCGGGACAGTTCCTACGAGCAGTACTTC. Full variable domain (remainder filled in from reference TRBV7-3 and TRBJ2-7): GAGVSQTPSNKVTEKGKYVELRCDPISGHTALYWYRQSLGQGPEFLIYFQGTGAADDSGLPNDRFFAVRPEGSVSTLKIQRTERGDSAVYLCASSLTYRDSSYEQYFGPGTRLTVT.

This sequence joins TRBV19 and TRBJ1-6; D not certain. Germline CDR1 LNHDA, CDR2 SQIVND (reference sequence). There are 13 residues in the CDR3. V lost 5 bases and J 7 bases, leaving 9 bases between the germline ends. CDR3 bases: TGTGCCAGTAGTCGCCAGAAGAATTCACCCCTCCACTTT. It yields the protein CASSRQKNSPLHF.

The rearrangement joins TRBV9 to TRBJ2-1, with 9 bases aligning to TRBD2. The CDR3 sequence is 17 residues long. From germline, CDR1 is SGDLS and CDR2 YYNGEE. Germline trimming cut 0 bases from V and 5 bases from J; bases unmatched to any gene: 9. DNA of the CDR3: TGTGCCAGCAGCGTAGCCTCTCTGGCGGGAGGGAACAATGAGCAGTTCTTC. Encoded protein: CASSVASLAGGNNEQFF.

V is TRBV27 and J is TRBJ1-2, with TRBD1 as a possible D gene (5 bases). The germline gives CDR1 MNHEY, CDR2 SMNVEV (reference sequence). The germline V and J ends were trimmed by 5 bases and 8 bases, with 15 bases remaining between them. The CDR3 runs 13 residues. CDR3 coding DNA: TGTGCCAGCAGTCGACAGTTATCGAGGGGCTACACCTTC. It is translated as CASSRQLSRGYTF.

V gene TRBV6-5 combines with J gene TRBJ2-1; D possibly corresponds to TRBD2 (5 bases). Germline assignment: CDR1 MNHEY and CDR2 SVGAGI. Trimming took off 6 bases at V and 7 bases at J, with 7 bases between the two ends. The CDR3 spans 11 residues. Here the CDR3 DNA reads TGTGCCAGCAGGGACTCAAATGAGCAGTTCTTC. Translation: CASRDSNEQFF.

The chain links TRBV7-8 to TRBJ2-7; 11 positions agree with TRBD2. Germline-derived CDR1 and CDR2 are SGHVS and FQNEAQ. This CDR3 is 16 amino acids long. V shed 5 bases and J 2 bases; nucleotides not matched to a gene: 8. The CDR3 nucleotides are TGTGCCAGCAGCCCTTTGACTAGCGGGACCCCCTACGAGCAGTACTTC. Translated: CASSPLTSGTPYEQYF.

The gene calls are TRBV30 and TRBJ1-2, with TRBD1 matching over 10 bases. Unmatched junction bases numbered 13, after V lost 7 bases and J lost 8 bases. Germline assignment: CDR1 GTSNPN and CDR2 SVGIG (reference sequence). The CDR3 spans 14 residues. CDR3 protein: CAFKRQGAIQGYTF. The CDR3 DNA reads as TGTGCCTTCAAAAGACAGGGGGCGATTCAGGGCTACACCTTC.

This chain joins TRBV5-1 and TRBJ2-3; TRBD1 might be the D (5 bases). Germline V CDR1 and CDR2: SGHRS, YFSETQ. V was shortened by 10 bases and J by 0 bases, with 18 bases between the two germline ends. CDR3 size: 15 residues. The CDR3: CASHGHRSSTDTQYF. CDR3 DNA sequence: TGCGCCTCCCACGGACACAGATCTAGCACAGATACGCAGTATTTT.

The chain joins TRBV28 to TRBJ1-2; 9 nucleotides line up with TRBD1. Germline V gene lookup returns CDR1 MDHEN and CDR2 SYDVKM. This CDR3 spans 16 amino acids. Germline trimming cut 6 bases from V and 6 bases from J; bases unmatched to any gene: 14. CDR3 in amino acids: CASSLGQGGRGDGYTF. CDR3 sequence (DNA): TGTGCCAGCAGCTTGGGACAGGGAGGAAGGGGGGATGGCTACACCTTC.

This clone occurred once. The rearrangement joins TRBV7-9 to TRBJ2-1, with 9 bases lining up with TRBD2. V shed 4 bases and J 2 bases; nucleotides not matched to a gene: 6. Per germline, CDR1 SEHNR and CDR2 FQNEAQ (reference sequence). This CDR3 is 16 amino acids long. The CDR3 is CASSSTLAGTYNEQFF. Written as DNA, the CDR3 is TGTGCCAGCAGCTCTACCCTAGCGGGAACCTACAATGAGCAGTTCTTC.

This rearrangement joins TRBV7-2 to TRBJ1-6; 7 nucleotides align to TRBD1. CDR1 and CDR2 (germline): SGHTA, FQGNSA. The CDR3 is made up of 14 amino acids. Germline trimming cut 6 bases from V and 7 bases from J; bases unmatched to any gene: 6. The CDR3 sequence: CASSTGQPNSPLHF. DNA of the CDR3: TGTGCCAGCAGTACGGGACAGCCGAATTCACCCCTCCACTTT.

The J gene is TRBJ2-1, the V gene TRBV4-1; 8 positions match TRBD2. Germline loops: CDR1 MGHRA, CDR2 YSYEKL. The J segment lost 4 bases and the V segment lost 1 base, leaving 3 bases of the junction unmatched. CDR3 length: 15 residues. The chain's CDR3 is CASSQAPGGYNEQFF. In DNA, the CDR3 is TGCGCCAGCAGCCAAGCCCCGGGGGGGTACAATGAGCAGTTCTTC.